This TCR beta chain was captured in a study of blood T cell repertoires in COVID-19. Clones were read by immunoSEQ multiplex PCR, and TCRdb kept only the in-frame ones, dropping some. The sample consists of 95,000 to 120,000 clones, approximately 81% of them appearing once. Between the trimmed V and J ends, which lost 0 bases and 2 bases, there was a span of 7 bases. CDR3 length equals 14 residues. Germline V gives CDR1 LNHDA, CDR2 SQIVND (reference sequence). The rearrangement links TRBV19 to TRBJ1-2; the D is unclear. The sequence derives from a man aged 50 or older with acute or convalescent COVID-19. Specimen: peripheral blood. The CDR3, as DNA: TGTGCCAGTAGTATAGAGAGAGGGAACTATGGCTACACCTTC. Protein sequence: CASSIERGNYGYTF.